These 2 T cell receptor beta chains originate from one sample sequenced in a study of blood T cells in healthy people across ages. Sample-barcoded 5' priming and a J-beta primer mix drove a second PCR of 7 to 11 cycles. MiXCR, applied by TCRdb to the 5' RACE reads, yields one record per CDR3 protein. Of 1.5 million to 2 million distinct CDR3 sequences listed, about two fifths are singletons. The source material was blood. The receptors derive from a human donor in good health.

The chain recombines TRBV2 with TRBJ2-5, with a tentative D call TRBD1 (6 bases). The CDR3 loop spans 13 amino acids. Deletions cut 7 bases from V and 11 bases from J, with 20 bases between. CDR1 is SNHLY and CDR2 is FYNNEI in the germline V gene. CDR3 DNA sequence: TGTGCCAGCACACAGACCTCTTCAGGGGAGCAGTACTTC. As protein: CASTQTSSGEQYF.

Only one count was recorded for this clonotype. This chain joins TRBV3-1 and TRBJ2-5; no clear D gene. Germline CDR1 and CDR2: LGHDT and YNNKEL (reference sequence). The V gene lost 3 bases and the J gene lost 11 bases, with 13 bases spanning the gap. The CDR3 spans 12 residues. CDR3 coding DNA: TGTGCCAGCAGCCATGATAACAATGAGCAGTACTTC. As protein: CASSHDNNEQYF.